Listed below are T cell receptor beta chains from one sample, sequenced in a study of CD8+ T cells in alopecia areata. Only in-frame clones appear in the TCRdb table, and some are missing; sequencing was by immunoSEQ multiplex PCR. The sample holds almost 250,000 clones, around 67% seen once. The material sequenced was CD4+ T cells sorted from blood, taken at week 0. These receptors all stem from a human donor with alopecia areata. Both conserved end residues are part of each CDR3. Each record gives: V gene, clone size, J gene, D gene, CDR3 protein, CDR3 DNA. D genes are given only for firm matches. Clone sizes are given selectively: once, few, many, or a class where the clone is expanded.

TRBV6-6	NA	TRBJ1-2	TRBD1	CASSYDRGRGYTF	TGTGCCAGCAGTTACGACAGGGGTAGGGGCTACACCTTC
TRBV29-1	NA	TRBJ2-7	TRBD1	CSVDIPGQGSEQYF	TGCAGCGTTGACATACCGGGACAGGGTTCCGAGCAGTACTTC
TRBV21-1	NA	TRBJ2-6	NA	CASSYALDVLTF	TGTGCCAGCAGCTATGCCCTGGACGTCCTGACTTTC
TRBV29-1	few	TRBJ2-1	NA	CSAQSDVNEQFF	TGCAGCGCCCAATCGGACGTCAATGAGCAGTTCTTC
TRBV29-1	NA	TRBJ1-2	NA	CSVEAGFRGYTF	TGCAGCGTTGAGGCCGGGTTTCGTGGCTACACCTTC
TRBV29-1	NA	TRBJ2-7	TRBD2	CSVASGGRYEQYF	TGCAGCGTTGCTAGCGGGGGACGATACGAGCAGTACTTC
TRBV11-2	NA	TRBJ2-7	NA	CASSLEFNYEQYF	TGTGCCAGCAGCTTAGAATTCAACTACGAGCAGTACTTC
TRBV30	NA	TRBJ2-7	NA	CAWSARRGQALYEQYF	TGTGCCTGGAGCGCCCGGAGAGGGCAGGCCCTCTACGAGCAGTACTTC
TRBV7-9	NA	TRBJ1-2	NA	CASSLIDRGYTF	TGTGCCAGCAGCTTAATCGACCGTGGCTACACCTTC
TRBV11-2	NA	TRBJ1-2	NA	CASSLDGSYGYTF	TGTGCCAGCAGCTTAGATGGCAGCTATGGCTACACCTTC
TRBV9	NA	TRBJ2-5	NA	CASSPGLTQETQYF	TGTGCCAGCAGCCCCGGTCTCACCCAAGAGACCCAGTACTTC
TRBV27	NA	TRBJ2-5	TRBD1	CASSRDRGETQYF	TGTGCCAGCAGTAGGGACAGGGGCGAGACCCAGTACTTC
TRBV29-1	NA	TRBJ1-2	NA	CSAHTGNYGYTF	TGCAGCGCACATACAGGCAACTATGGCTACACCTTC
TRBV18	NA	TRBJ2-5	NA	CASSPSQETQYF	TGTGCCAGCTCACCTTCACAAGAGACCCAGTACTTC
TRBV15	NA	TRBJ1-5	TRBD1	CATVRGGQNQPQHF	TGTGCCACCGTCCGGGGGGGACAGAATCAGCCCCAGCATTTT
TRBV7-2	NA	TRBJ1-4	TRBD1	CASSTDRGHEKLFF	TGTGCCAGCAGCACTGACAGGGGTCATGAAAAACTGTTTTTT
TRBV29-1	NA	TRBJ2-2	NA	CSVDYRVTGELFF	TGCAGCGTTGATTACCGGGTAACCGGGGAGCTGTTTTTT
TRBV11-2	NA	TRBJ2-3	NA	CASSLDTYTDTQYF	TGTGCCAGCAGCTTAGACACCTACACAGATACGCAGTATTTT
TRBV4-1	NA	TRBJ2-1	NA	CANGLPPYNEQFF	TGCGCCAACGGACTCCCCCCCTACAATGAGCAGTTCTTC
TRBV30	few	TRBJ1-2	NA	CAWLGRSSGYTF	TGTGCCTGGCTCGGACGGTCATCCGGCTACACCTTC
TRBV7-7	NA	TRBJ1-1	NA	CASSFPGEAFF	TGTGCTAGCAGCTTTCCAGGTGAAGCTTTCTTT
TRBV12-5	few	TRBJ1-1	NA	CASGPQQGFGTEAFF	TGTGCTAGTGGTCCCCAGCAGGGTTTCGGGACTGAAGCTTTCTTT
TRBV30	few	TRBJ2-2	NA	CAWSHKGGDNTGELFF	TGTGCCTGGAGCCACAAGGGGGGAGACAACACCGGGGAGCTGTTTTTT
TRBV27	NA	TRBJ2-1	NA	CASSSIYNEQFF	TGTGCCAGCAGTTCAATCTACAATGAGCAGTTCTTC
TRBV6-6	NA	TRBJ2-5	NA	CASSYSRETQYF	TGTGCCAGCAGTTACTCGCGGGAGACCCAGTACTTC
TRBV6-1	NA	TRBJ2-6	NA	CASSRAASGANVLTF	TGTGCCAGCAGCCGGGCTGCCTCTGGGGCCAACGTCCTGACTTTC
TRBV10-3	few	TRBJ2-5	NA	CAISEAQETQYF	TGTGCCATCAGTGAGGCCCAAGAGACCCAGTACTTC
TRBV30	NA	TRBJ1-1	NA	CAWRREGTEAFF	TGTGCCTGGAGAAGGGAGGGCACTGAAGCTTTCTTT
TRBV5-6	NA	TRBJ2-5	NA	CASSLSPETQYF	TGTGCCAGCAGCCTCTCCCCAGAGACCCAGTACTTC
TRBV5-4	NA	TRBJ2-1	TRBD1	CASSRPDRGYYNEQFF	TGTGCCAGCAGCCGACCAGACAGGGGGTACTACAATGAGCAGTTCTTC
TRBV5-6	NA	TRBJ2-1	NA	CASIRRGPHEQFF	TGTGCCAGCATCCGGCGGGGTCCCCATGAGCAGTTCTTC
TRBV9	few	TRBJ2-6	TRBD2	CASSQTSGKAGANVLTF	TGTGCCAGCAGCCAGACTAGCGGGAAGGCTGGGGCCAACGTCCTGACTTTC
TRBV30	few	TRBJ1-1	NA	CAWSPRADTEAFF	TGTGCCTGGAGTCCCAGGGCAGACACTGAAGCTTTCTTT
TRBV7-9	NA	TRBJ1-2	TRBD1	CASSLTGGDGYTF	TGTGCCAGCAGCTTAACAGGGGGCGATGGCTACACCTTC
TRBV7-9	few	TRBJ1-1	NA	CASSGQTNTEAFF	TGTGCCAGCAGCGGACAGACCAACACTGAAGCTTTCTTT
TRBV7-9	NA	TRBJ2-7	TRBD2	CASSLELAGVEQYF	TGTGCCAGCAGCTTGGAACTAGCGGGGGTCGAGCAGTACTTC
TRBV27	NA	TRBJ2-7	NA	CASSPRTSITYEQYF	TGTGCCAGCAGTCCTAGGACCTCCATCACCTACGAGCAGTACTTC
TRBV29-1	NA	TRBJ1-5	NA	CSVEGGGQPQHF	TGCAGCGTTGAAGGCGGGGGTCAGCCCCAGCATTTT
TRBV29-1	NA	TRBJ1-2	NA	CSVDEENYGYTF	TGCAGCGTTGATGAGGAGAACTATGGCTACACCTTC
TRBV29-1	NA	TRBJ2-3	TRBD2	CSAGGRTSGGYTDTQYF	TGCAGCGCTGGAGGACGGACTAGCGGGGGGTACACAGATACGCAGTATTTT
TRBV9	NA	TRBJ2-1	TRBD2	CASSPAGVPYNEQFF	TGTGCCAGCAGCCCCGCGGGGGTGCCCTACAATGAGCAGTTCTTC
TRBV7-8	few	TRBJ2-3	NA	CASSPPGYRTDTQYF	TGTGCCAGCAGCCCCCCGGGATACCGCACAGATACGCAGTATTTT
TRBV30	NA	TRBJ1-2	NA	CAWSAGNGYTF	TGTGCCTGGAGTGCGGGGAATGGCTACACCTTC
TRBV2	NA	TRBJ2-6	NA	CASRGARAPGANVLTF	TGTGCCAGCAGGGGAGCCCGGGCCCCTGGGGCCAACGTCCTGACTTTC
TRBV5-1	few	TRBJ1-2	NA	CASSYPAEEPYGYTF	TGCGCCAGCAGCTACCCGGCAGAAGAACCCTATGGCTACACCTTC
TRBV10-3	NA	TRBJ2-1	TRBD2	CAISGLAGGLSNEQFF	TGTGCCATCAGCGGACTAGCGGGGGGGCTAAGCAATGAGCAGTTCTTC
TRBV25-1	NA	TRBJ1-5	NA	CASMGVSQPQHF	TGTGCCAGCATGGGGGTTAGTCAGCCCCAGCATTTT
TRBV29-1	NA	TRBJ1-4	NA	CSVAQGGEKLFF	TGCAGCGTTGCACAGGGTGGTGAAAAACTGTTTTTT
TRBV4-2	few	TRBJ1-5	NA	CASSQELRDQPQHF	TGTGCCAGCAGCCAAGAATTACGGGATCAGCCCCAGCATTTT
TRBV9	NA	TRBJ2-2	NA	CASSSTGNTGELFF	TGTGCCAGCAGCTCGACAGGGAACACCGGGGAGCTGTTTTTT
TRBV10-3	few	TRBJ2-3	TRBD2	CAISGPRASGSTDTQYF	TGTGCCATCAGTGGGCCCAGGGCTAGCGGAAGCACAGATACGCAGTATTTT
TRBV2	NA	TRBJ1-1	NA	CASKRGATSEAFF	TGTGCCAGCAAAAGAGGGGCCACCTCTGAAGCTTTCTTT
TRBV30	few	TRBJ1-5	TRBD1	CAWSLTGGGYQPQHF	TGTGCCTGGAGCCTGACAGGGGGAGGGTATCAGCCCCAGCATTTT
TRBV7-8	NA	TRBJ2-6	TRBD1	CASSPRDRAGANVLTF	TGTGCCAGCAGCCCCCGGGACAGGGCTGGGGCCAACGTCCTGACTTTC
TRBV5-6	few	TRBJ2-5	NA	CASSWTSGSQETQYF	TGTGCCAGCAGCTGGACCTCAGGGTCCCAAGAGACCCAGTACTTC
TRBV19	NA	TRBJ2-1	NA	CASSMRGVSDEQFF	TGTGCCAGTAGTATGCGAGGAGTTAGCGATGAGCAGTTCTTC
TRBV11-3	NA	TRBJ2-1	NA	CASSLVHQAGQTEFF	TGTGCCAGCAGCTTAGTCCACCAGGCGGGCCAGACGGAGTTCTTC